One and the same sample provided the 17 T cell receptor beta chains below, sequenced in a study of early T cells in non-severe SARS-CoV-2 infection. TCRdb re-analysed the 5' RACE reads in MiXCR, keeping a single row per CDR3 protein. The table has roughly 63,000 distinct CDR3 sequences, roughly an eighth seen once; the top ten hold around 3.5%. The sample was whole blood. The receptors were gathered from an adult who was a healthcare worker with PCR-confirmed SARS-CoV-2 infection or an uninfected control (not recorded which).

This clonotype turned up a few times. The rearrangement uses TRBV3-1 and TRBJ2-1, with TRBD2 identical over 11 bases. Germline lookup yields CDR1 LGHDT and CDR2 YNNKEL (reference sequence). The V segment lost 1 base and the J segment 8 bases; nucleotides outside the gene matches: 10. The CDR3 spans 17 residues. In DNA, the CDR3 is TGTGCCAGCAGCCAAGGGGCCCTAGCGGGAGGAGGCCATGAGCAGTTCTTC. Translation gives CASSQGALAGGGHEQFF.

The DNA for the CDR3 is TGTGCCAGCAGCCCCAGACTAGCGGCATACAATGAGCAGTTCTTC. This gives the protein CASSPRLAAYNEQFF. The chain combines TRBV7-8 with TRBJ2-1, with 9 bases that match TRBD2. Losses at the gene ends were 5 bases for V and 4 bases for J; bases not matched to a gene: 6. The CDR3 is made up of 15 amino acids. Germline V lookup: CDR1 SGHVS, CDR2 FQNEAQ.

The chain carries TRBV20-1 and TRBJ2-3; D perhaps matches TRBD2 (5 bases). The CDR3 has 13 amino acids. Germline CDR1 DFQATT, CDR2 SNEGSKA (reference sequence). V was pared by 6 bases and J by 5 bases, with 15 bases between. The CDR3 is CSALYPRGDTQYF. Written as DNA, the CDR3 is TGCAGTGCACTCTACCCCCGGGGAGATACGCAGTATTTT.

CDR3 coding DNA: TGTGCCAGCAGTTTCGGTGGCAAGGCCAAAAACATTCAGTACTTC. It codes for CASSFGGKAKNIQYF. The chain employs TRBV28 and TRBJ2-4; D gene ambiguous. V was trimmed by 3 bases and J by 1 base, leaving 10 bases between them. Germline V gene lookup returns CDR1 MDHEN and CDR2 SYDVKM. The CDR3 has 15 amino acids.

This chain links TRBV27 with TRBJ1-3; D ambiguous. The germline CDR1 and CDR2 sequences are MNHEY and SMNVEV (reference sequence). Trimming pared 8 bases from V and 6 bases from J, leaving 8 bases between. The CDR3 covers 11 residues. DNA of the CDR3: TGTGCCAGCGGTCTATTAAACACCATATATTTT. It yields the protein CASGLLNTIYF.

This clonotype was counted only a few times. V is TRBV20-1 and J is TRBJ1-6; weak D call: TRBD1 (6 bases). V lost 4 bases and J lost 10, with 8 bases in between. In germline, CDR1 is DFQATT, CDR2 SNEGSKA (reference sequence). The CDR3 runs 11 residues. The CDR3 DNA reads TGCAGTGCTAAACAGGGCTCACCCCTCCACTTT. It translates to CSAKQGSPLHF.

The chain employs TRBV7-9 and TRBJ1-1, with a tentative D call TRBD1 (5 bases). CDR1 SEHNR and CDR2 FQNEAQ come from the germline V gene (reference sequence). The CDR3 is 14 amino acids. Trimming shortened V by 5 bases and J by 3 bases, and 13 bases separated the two germline ends. The CDR3 DNA reads TGTGCCAGCAGCCCAGGGTCCCGGCACACTGAAGCTTTCTTT. Its protein is CASSPGSRHTEAFF.

V is TRBV7-9 and J is TRBJ2-1; TRBD2 might be the D (6 bases). CDR1 SEHNR and CDR2 FQNEAQ come from the germline V gene (reference sequence). V was cut by 5 bases and J by 0 bases, with 20 bases left in between. The CDR3 spans 18 residues. CDR3 DNA: TGTGCCAGCAGCCCCCCCGGCGGAGGGCCCAGCTCCTACAATGAGCAGTTCTTC. Protein sequence: CASSPPGGGPSSYNEQFF.

This clonotype turned up a few times. The CDR3 DNA sequence: TGTGCCAGAAGCGCCGGGACTAGCGGGAGGGAAGCGAACACCGGGGAGCTGTTTTTT. Encoded protein: CARSAGTSGREANTGELFF. This sequence joins TRBV5-3 and TRBJ2-2; 16 bases fit TRBD2. TRBV5-3 is an open reading frame whose function is uncertain. The CDR3 sequence is 19 residues long. V lost 4 bases to trimming and J lost 0 bases; unmatched junction nucleotides: 6.

This clonotype was seen a handful of times. The V call is TRBV3-1, the J call TRBJ1-2; D is unresolved. This CDR3 contains 12 residues. V lost 9 bases and J 5 bases, leaving 13 bases between the germline ends. CDR1 is LGHDT, CDR2 YNNKEL, per germline (reference sequence). This CDR3 reads CASSHTPYGYTF. Written as DNA, the CDR3 is TGTGCCAGTTCCCACACGCCTTATGGCTACACCTTC. Full variable domain (remainder filled in from reference TRBV3-1 and TRBJ1-2): DTAVSQTPKYLVTQMGNDKSIKCEQNLGHDTMYWYKQDSKKFLKIMFSYNNKELIINETVPNRFSPKSPDKAHLNLHINSLELGDSAVYFCASSHTPYGYTFGSGTRLTVV.

There are many counts of this clonotype. The V call is TRBV12-3 or TRBV12-4, the J call TRBJ1-6; D call uncertain. Trimming removed 5 bases at V and 13 bases at J, with 12 bases between. CDR3 size: 12 residues. CDR3 nucleotide sequence: TGTGCCAGCAGTACGACATTACTCCCCCTCCACTTT. It encodes CASSTTLLPLHF.

The chain has TRBV4-1 and TRBJ2-2, with 8 positions matching TRBD2. The CDR3 length is 16 residues. The V gene's germline CDR1 is MGHRA and CDR2 YSYEKL. With V trimmed by 4 bases and J by 0 bases, 4 bases remained unmatched. The CDR3 nucleotides are TGCGCCAGCAGCCCGCAACTAGCGGCGAACACCGGGGAGCTGTTTTTT. Protein sequence: CASSPQLAANTGELFF.

The chain joins TRBV12-3 or TRBV12-4 to TRBJ1-1, with 7 positions matching TRBD1. Trimming cost V 0 bases and J 1 base; bases outside gene matches: 14. CDR3 size: 19 residues. This CDR3 reads CASSLADRALSLGNTEAFF. The CDR3 DNA is TGTGCCAGCAGTTTAGCTGACAGGGCTCTAAGTCTCGGGAACACTGAAGCTTTCTTT.

V is TRBV7-9 and J is TRBJ1-2, with D possibly TRBD1 on 5 matching bases. Germline V gene lookup returns CDR1 SEHNR and CDR2 FQNEAQ (reference sequence). The CDR3 consists of 15 residues. Trimming removed 5 bases at V and 1 base at J, with 14 bases between. The CDR3 DNA reads TGTGCCAGCAGCCCCGGGGCTTCCAGTAACTATGGCTACACCTTC. It encodes CASSPGASSNYGYTF.

This clonotype is medium-sized (0.01 to 0.1%) by share. The chain couples TRBV6-4 to TRBJ2-1; 10 bases are a match to TRBD2. The V and J ends lost 3 bases and 5 bases, in that order; junction bases with no gene match: 1. Germline CDR1 reads MRHNA; CDR2 reads SNTAGT. The CDR3 sequence is 14 residues long. The CDR3 DNA is TGTGCCAGCAGTGAAGCGGGAGGGCACAATGAGCAGTTCTTC. Its translation: CASSEAGGHNEQFF.

In this sample, this clonotype turned up many times. The chain has TRBV7-9 and TRBJ2-7; 7 positions match TRBD2. There are 14 residues in the CDR3. Germline V gene data show CDR1 as SEHNR and CDR2 as FQNEAQ (reference sequence). The V segment lost 5 bases and the J segment 3 bases; nucleotides outside the gene matches: 7. The CDR3 DNA is TGTGCCAGCAGCCGGCACCAGCGGGACTACGAGCAGTACTTC. It translates to CASSRHQRDYEQYF.

Many counts were recorded for this clonotype. The chain links TRBV6-1 to TRBJ2-3, with 7 bases that match TRBD1. The CDR3 is 14 residues long. J was trimmed by 1 base and V by 7 bases; bases with no gene match: 5. Germline CDR1 is MNHNS and CDR2 is SASEGT. CDR3 sequence: CASTADRGTDTQYF. Here the CDR3 DNA reads TGTGCCAGCACCGCCGACAGGGGCACAGATACGCAGTATTTT.